This T cell receptor beta chain was sequenced during a study of T cell repertoires in cytomegalovirus infection. Whole-study context: A matching HLA type, together with CMV infection, was signaled by public TCR beta signatures. Whole-study results and caveats: Predominance within the ex vivo response was attributable to HLA-C-restricted CMV-specific TCR beta clonotypes.

This clonotype was observed a handful of times. Its antigen is currently unknown. V shed 3 bases and J shed 5 bases, with 8 bases lying between them. This CDR3 is 13 amino acids long. TCRdb passed the reads through MiXCR, listing each CDR3 protein once. The sample includes about 740,000 distinct CDR3 sequences, under 40% seen only once; the top ten take about 2.8%. The rearrangement uses TRBV12-3 or TRBV12-4 and TRBJ1-5; no firm D call. The source material was PBMCs. The source is a human donor in good health (CMV status not recorded). Some clones in this sample may be carry-over from other donors' samples. This CDR3 reads CASSLKEDQPQHF. In DNA, the CDR3 is TGTGCCAGCAGTTTGAAAGAGGATCAGCCCCAGCATTTT.